This T cell receptor beta chain was sequenced during a study of blood T cell repertoires in COVID-19. Study as a whole: PBMCs, B-cell-depleted T cells, or T cells were the source of the cDNA or gDNA that made up the material.

The method was immunoSEQ multiplex PCR; TCRdb's version includes in-frame clones alone and lacks a portion of them. Seen here are about 280,000 clones, approximately 86% observed once, and the top ten hold roughly 1.9%. Germline V lookup: CDR1 SGHNT, CDR2 YENEEA. The CDR3 loop spans 15 amino acids. Deletions cut 1 base from V and 3 bases from J, with 11 bases between. The sequencing sample was made of peripheral blood. The chain uses TRBV11-3 and TRBJ2-3; tentative D call: TRBD1 (5 bases). The sequence was obtained from a woman aged 30 to 39 who had recovered from COVID-19. CDR3 nucleotides: TGTGCCAGCAGCTTAGGGGGCAGGGAAACAGATACGCAGTATTTT. Its translation: CASSLGGRETDTQYF.